Included here is one T cell receptor beta chain sequence, with context. These data come from a study of blood T cell repertoires in COVID-19. Whole-study context: Italy, Spain and the United States were the sources of the convalescent and acute COVID-19 samples. From T cells, B-cell-depleted T cells, or PBMCs came the material, which was cDNA or gDNA.

Germline CDR1 and CDR2: SEHNR and FQNEAQ (reference sequence). This CDR3 comprises 11 residues. The V gene lost 3 bases and the J gene lost 8 bases, with 7 bases spanning the gap. Original processing notes: Amplification from reference gene primers served as the basis for estimated nucleated cell counts. The protocol was immunoSEQ multiplex PCR, while the TCRdb copy is restricted to in-frame clones and leaves out a portion. D and trimming come from the DNA, and the V and J calls and clone size come from that table. The sample shows 200,000 or so clones, less than 90% of them seen only once. The rearrangement uses TRBV7-9 and TRBJ1-2; D unresolved. The clonotype originates from a woman aged 70-85 years with acute or convalescent COVID-19. The specimen sequenced was peripheral blood. The DNA for the CDR3 is TGTGCCAGCAGCTTGAACGCGGGCTACACCTTC. Encoded protein: CASSLNAGYTF.